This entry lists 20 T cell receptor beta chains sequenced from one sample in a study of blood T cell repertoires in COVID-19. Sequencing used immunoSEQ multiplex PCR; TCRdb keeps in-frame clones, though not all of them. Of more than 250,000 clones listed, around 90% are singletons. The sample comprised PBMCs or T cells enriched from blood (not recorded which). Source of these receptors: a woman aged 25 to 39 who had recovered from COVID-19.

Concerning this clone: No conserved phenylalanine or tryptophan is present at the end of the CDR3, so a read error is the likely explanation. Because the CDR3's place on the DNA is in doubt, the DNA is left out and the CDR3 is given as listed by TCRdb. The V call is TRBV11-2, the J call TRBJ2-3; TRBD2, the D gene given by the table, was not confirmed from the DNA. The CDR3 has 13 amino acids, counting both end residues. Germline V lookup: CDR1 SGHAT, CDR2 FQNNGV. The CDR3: CASSLELETGLEI.

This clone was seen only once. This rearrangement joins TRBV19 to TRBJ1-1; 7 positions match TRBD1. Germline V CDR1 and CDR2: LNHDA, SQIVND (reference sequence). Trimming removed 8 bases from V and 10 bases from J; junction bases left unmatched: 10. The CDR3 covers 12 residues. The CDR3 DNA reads TGTGCCAGTCAGGGGGTGACATACGGAGCTTTCTTT. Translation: CASQGVTYGAFF.

The CDR3: CASSTVAGGAGEQYF. The CDR3 DNA is TGTGCCAGCAGCACGGTGGCCGGGGGGGCCGGGGAGCAGTACTTC. The V gene is TRBV6-2 or TRBV6-3, the J gene TRBJ2-7; TRBD2 matches 8 bases. CDR3 length equals 15 residues. Germline values: CDR1 MNHEY, CDR2 SVGEGT. V dropped 6 bases and J dropped 7; count of bases not matched to a gene: 14.

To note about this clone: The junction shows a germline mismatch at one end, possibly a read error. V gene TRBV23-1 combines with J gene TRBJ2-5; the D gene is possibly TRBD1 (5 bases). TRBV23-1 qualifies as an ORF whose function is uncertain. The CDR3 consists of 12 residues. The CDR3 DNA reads TGCGCCAGCAGATCCGAAGCAGGGCCCCAATACTTC. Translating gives CASRSEAGPQYF.

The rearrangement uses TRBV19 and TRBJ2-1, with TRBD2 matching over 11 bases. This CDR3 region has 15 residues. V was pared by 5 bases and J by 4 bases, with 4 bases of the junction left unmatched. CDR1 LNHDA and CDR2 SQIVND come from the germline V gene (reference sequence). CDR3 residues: CASSLAGGPYNEQFF. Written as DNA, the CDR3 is TGTGCCAGTAGTTTAGCGGGGGGGCCGTACAATGAGCAGTTCTTC.

The DNA of the CDR3 is TGTGCCTGGGGGGCCGGGAGCAATCAGCCCCAGCATTTT. Translating gives CAWGAGSNQPQHF. The rearrangement joins TRBV30 to TRBJ1-5, with D possibly being TRBD1 (5 bases). The germline V gene has CDR1 GTSNPN and CDR2 SVGIG (reference sequence). The CDR3 has 13 amino acids. V was clipped by 5 bases and J by 1 base, with 9 bases between them.

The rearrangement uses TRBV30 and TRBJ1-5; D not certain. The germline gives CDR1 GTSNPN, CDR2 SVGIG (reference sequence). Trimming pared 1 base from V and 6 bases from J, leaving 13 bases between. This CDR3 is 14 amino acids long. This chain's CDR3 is CAWSGEGGSQPQHF. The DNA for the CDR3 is TGTGCCTGGAGTGGGGAGGGAGGAAGTCAGCCCCAGCATTTT.

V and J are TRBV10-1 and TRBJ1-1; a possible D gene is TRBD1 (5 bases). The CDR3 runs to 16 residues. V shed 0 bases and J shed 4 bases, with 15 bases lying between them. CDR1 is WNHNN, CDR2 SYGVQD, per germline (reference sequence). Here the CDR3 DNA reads TGCGCCAGCAGTGAGTCTATGTGGAGGGGTGGCACTGAAGCTTTCTTT. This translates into CASSESMWRGGTEAFF.

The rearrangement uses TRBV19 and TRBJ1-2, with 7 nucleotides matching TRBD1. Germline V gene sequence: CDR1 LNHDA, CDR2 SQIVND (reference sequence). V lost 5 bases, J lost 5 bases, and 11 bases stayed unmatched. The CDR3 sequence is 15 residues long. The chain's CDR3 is CASSVSGTENYGYTF. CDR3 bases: TGTGCCAGTAGTGTTTCCGGGACAGAGAATTATGGCTACACCTTC.

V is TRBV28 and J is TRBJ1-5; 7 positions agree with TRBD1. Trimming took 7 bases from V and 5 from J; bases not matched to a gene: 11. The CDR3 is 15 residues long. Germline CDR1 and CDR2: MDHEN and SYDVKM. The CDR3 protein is CASTTPGTVYQPQHF. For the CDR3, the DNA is TGTGCCAGCACCACCCCCGGGACAGTCTATCAGCCCCAGCATTTT.

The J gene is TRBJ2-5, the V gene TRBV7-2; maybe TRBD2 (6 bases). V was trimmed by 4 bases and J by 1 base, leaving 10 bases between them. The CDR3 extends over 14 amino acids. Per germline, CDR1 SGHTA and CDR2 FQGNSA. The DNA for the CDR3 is TGTGCCAGCAGCTCAGGCGGGGTCCAAGAGACCCAGTACTTC. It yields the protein CASSSGGVQETQYF.

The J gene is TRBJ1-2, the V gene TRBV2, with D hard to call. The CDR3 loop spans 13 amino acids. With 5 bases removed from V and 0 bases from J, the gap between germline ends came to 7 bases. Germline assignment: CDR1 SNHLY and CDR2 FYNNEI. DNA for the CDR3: TGTGCCAGCAGTATGGCCCCTAACTATGGCTACACCTTC. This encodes CASSMAPNYGYTF.

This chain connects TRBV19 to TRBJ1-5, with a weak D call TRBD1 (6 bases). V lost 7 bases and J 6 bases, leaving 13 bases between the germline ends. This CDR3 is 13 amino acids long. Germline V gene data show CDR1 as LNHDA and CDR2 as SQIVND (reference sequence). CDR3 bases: TGTGCCAGTACTCAGGGGCACGGTCAGCCCCAGCATTTT. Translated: CASTQGHGQPQHF.

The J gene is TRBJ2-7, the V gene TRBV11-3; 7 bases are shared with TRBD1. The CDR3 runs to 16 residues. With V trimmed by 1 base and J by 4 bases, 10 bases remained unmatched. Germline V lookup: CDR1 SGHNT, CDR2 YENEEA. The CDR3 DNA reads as TGTGCCAGCAGCTTAGGTCCCCAGACAGGGTTATACGAGCAGTACTTC. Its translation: CASSLGPQTGLYEQYF.

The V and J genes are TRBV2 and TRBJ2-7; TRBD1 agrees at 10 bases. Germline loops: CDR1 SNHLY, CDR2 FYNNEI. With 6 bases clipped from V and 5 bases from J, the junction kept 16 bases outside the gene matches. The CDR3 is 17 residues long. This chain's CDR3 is CASSDRQGARSEDEQYF. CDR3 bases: TGTGCCAGCAGCGATAGACAGGGGGCGAGGTCGGAAGACGAGCAGTACTTC.

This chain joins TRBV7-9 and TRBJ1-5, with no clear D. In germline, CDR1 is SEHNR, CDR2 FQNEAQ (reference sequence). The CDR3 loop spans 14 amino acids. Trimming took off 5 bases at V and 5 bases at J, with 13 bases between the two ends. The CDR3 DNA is TGTGCCAGCAGCCCAAGCGAGCACCATCAGCCCCAGCATTTT. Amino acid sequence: CASSPSEHHQPQHF. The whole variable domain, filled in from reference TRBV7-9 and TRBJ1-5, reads DTGVSQNPRHKITKRGQNVTFRCDPISEHNRLYWYRQTLGQGPEFLTYFQNEAQLEKSRLLSDRFSAERPKGSFSTLEIQRTEQGDSAMYLCASSPSEHHQPQHFGDGTRLSIL.

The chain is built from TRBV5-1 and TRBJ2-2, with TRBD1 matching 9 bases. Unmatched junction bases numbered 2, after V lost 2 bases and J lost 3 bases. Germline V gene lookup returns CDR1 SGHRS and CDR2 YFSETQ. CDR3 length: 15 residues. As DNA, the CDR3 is TGCGCCAGCAGCTTCTGGGACAGGGACACCGGGGAGCTGTTTTTT. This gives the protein CASSFWDRDTGELFF.

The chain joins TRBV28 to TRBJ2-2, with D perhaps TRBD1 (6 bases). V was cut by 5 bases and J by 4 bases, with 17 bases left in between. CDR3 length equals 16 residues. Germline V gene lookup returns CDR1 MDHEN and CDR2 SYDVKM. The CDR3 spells CASSGGDLRGTGELFF. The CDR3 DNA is TGTGCCAGCAGTGGGGGCGATTTACGGGGCACCGGGGAGCTGTTTTTT.

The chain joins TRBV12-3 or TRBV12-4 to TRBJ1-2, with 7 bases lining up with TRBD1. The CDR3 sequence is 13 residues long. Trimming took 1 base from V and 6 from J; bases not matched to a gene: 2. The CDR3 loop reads CASSLGQGHGYTF. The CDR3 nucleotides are TGTGCCAGCAGTTTAGGACAGGGCCATGGCTACACCTTC.

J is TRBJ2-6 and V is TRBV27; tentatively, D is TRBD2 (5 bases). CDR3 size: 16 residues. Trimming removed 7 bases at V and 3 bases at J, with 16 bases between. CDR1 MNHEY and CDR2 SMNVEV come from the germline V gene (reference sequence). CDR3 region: CASTQTAGLGANVLTF. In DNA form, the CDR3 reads TGTGCCAGCACCCAAACGGCGGGTCTTGGGGCCAACGTCCTGACTTTC.